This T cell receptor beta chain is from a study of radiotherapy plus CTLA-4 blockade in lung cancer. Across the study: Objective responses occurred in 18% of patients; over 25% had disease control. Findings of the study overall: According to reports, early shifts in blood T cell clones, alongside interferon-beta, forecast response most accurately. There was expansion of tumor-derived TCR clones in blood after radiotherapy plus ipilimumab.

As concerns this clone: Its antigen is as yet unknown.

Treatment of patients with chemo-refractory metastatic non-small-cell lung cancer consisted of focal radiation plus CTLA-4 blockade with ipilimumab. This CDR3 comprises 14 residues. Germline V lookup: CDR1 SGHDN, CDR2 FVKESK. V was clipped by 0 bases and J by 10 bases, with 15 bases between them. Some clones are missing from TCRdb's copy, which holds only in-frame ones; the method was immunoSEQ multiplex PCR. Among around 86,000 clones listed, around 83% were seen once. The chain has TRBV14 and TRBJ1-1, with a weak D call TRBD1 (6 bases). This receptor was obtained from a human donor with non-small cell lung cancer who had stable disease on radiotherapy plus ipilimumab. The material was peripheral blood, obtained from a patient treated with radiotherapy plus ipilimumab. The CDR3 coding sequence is TGTGCCAGCAGCCAAGATCGATGGGGGCGCGCAGCTTTCTTT. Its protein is CASSQDRWGRAAFF.